These T cell receptor beta chains were read from a single sample in a study of cytomegalovirus exposure and HLA in healthy donors. TCRdb's table, derived via immunoSEQ multiplex PCR, lists solely in-frame clones and lacks some. The table lists over 200,000 clones, around 89% of them singletons. Sequencing was performed on PBMCs. The receptors derive from a woman between 18 and 29 years old in good health and CMV-seronegative. The CDR3 runs from the conserved cysteine through the conserved F or W. A D gene is named only where the DNA matches it firmly. Clone size, where shown, is once, few, many, or a class for clones that have expanded.

D gene	V gene	J gene	clone size	CDR3 DNA	CDR3 protein
TRBD1	TRBV18	TRBJ1-6	-	TGTGCCAGCTCAACGGGACAGCTTAATTCACCCCTCCACTTT	CASSTGQLNSPLHF
-	TRBV7-2	TRBJ2-7	-	TGTGCCAGCAGCTTAGGTAACAGGGCTACCTACGAGCAGTACTTC	CASSLGNRATYEQYF
-	TRBV15	TRBJ2-3	few	TGTGCCACCAGCAGAGGTCGGGGGAGCAGGGCAGATACGCAGTATTTT	CATSRGRGSRADTQYF
TRBD1	TRBV27	TRBJ2-5	-	TGTGCCAGCAGTCTCCGAGAGGACAGGGCCCAGTACTTC	CASSLREDRAQYF
-	TRBV6-5	TRBJ2-5	once	TGTGCCAGCAGGCTAAGTGGGGGCAGGGAGACCCAGTACTTC	CASRLSGGRETQYF
TRBD1	TRBV19	TRBJ1-3	-	TGTGCCAGTACCGAGACAGGGTTCGGGAACACCATATATTTT	CASTETGFGNTIYF
-	TRBV20-1	TRBJ2-5	-	TGCAGTGCCCAATCCGGAGAGACCCAGTACTTC	CSAQSGETQYF
TRBD1	TRBV19	TRBJ2-7	-	TGTGCCAGTAGTCGAGACAGGGGGGACGAGCAGTACTTC	CASSRDRGDEQYF
TRBD1	TRBV9	TRBJ1-5	-	TGTGCCAGCAGCACCGGGGGACAGTCTAGCAATCAGCCCCAGCATTTT	CASSTGGQSSNQPQHF
-	TRBV7-6	TRBJ2-1	-	TGTGCCAGCAGCTTCGGGACTCTTGGGAATGAGCAGTTCTTC	CASSFGTLGNEQFF
TRBD1	TRBV25-1	TRBJ1-3	-	TGTGCCAGCAGTCCCGACAGGGGAGGAAACACCATATATTTT	CASSPDRGGNTIYF
TRBD1	TRBV19	TRBJ1-2	-	TGTGCCAGTAAAGAGACAGGGTTGGGCTATGGCTACACCTTC	CASKETGLGYGYTF
TRBD1	TRBV4-1	TRBJ2-7	-	TGCGCCAGCAGCCCCGGGGACAGGGACTACGAGCAGTACTTC	CASSPGDRDYEQYF
-	TRBV6-5	TRBJ1-2	-	TGTGCCAGCGCCAGGGATTTCTATGGCTACACCTTC	CASARDFYGYTF
TRBD2	TRBV9	TRBJ2-1	-	TGTGCCAGCAGCGGAGGACTAGCGGGGGGGTACAATGAGCAGTTCTTC	CASSGGLAGGYNEQFF
TRBD1	TRBV2	TRBJ1-4	few	TGTGCCAGCACTTGGACAGGTCCTGGGGAAAAACTGTTTTTT	CASTWTGPGEKLFF
TRBD2	TRBV27	TRBJ2-1	-	TGTGCCAGCAGTTTTACTAGCGGGGGTAGTCCTAACAATGAGCAGTTCTTC	CASSFTSGGSPNNEQFF
-	TRBV10-2	TRBJ2-1	-	TGCGCCAGCAGTGATAGTTCCTCCTACAATGAGCAGTTCTTC	CASSDSSSYNEQFF
-	TRBV6-5	TRBJ2-7	few	TGTGCCAGCAGTTACTCGAGCGGCTTTGCCTACGAGCAGTACTTC	CASSYSSGFAYEQYF
-	TRBV7-3	TRBJ2-1	once	TGTGCCAGCAGCCTCAGGGGTGGGAGCTCCTACAATGAGCAGTTCTTC	CASSLRGGSSYNEQFF
TRBD1	TRBV5-6	TRBJ2-7	-	TGTGCCAGCAGCGCGGGGACAGGGGGCGAGCAGTACTTC	CASSAGTGGEQYF
-	TRBV2	TRBJ2-2	-	TGTGCCAGCAGTCCTAGGGTGGGAAGCAGCGGTGGCACCGGGGAGCTGTTTTTT	CASSPRVGSSGGTGELFF
TRBD2	TRBV2	TRBJ2-7	-	TGTGCCACCTCCCCCGGGACTAGATTCTACGAGCAGTACTTC	CATSPGTRFYEQYF
TRBD2	TRBV6-5	TRBJ2-7	-	TGTGCCAGCAGTTCCCCGGGGGGGGTCTCCTACGAGCAGTACTTC	CASSSPGGVSYEQYF
-	TRBV7-2	TRBJ1-5	few	TGTGCCAGCAGCTTTAATAGCAATCAGCCCCAGCATTTT	CASSFNSNQPQHF
-	TRBV7-3	TRBJ2-6	few	TGTGCCAGCAGCCCATTCCCTGGGGCCAACGTCCTGACTTTC	CASSPFPGANVLTF
TRBD2	TRBV7-2	TRBJ2-5	-	TGTGCCAGCAGCTCCCAAGTAGCGGGGGAAGAGACCCAGTACTTC	CASSSQVAGEETQYF
TRBD2	TRBV7-2	TRBJ2-7	-	TGTGCCAGCAGCAAGGGACTAGCGGGGGGGCCCTACGAGCAGTACTTC	CASSKGLAGGPYEQYF
TRBD2	TRBV6-5	TRBJ2-7	-	TGTGCCAGCAGTTACTCGGGCGGGAGAGTATACGAGCAGTACTTC	CASSYSGGRVYEQYF
-	TRBV6-5	TRBJ1-1	-	TGTGCCAGCAGTTACTCAAGACAAATTAACACTGAAGCTTTCTTT	CASSYSRQINTEAFF
-	TRBV9	TRBJ1-6	-	TGTGCCAGCAGCGCCATCGACTCGAATTCACCCCTCCACTTT	CASSAIDSNSPLHF
TRBD2	TRBV4-3	TRBJ2-3	-	TGCGCCAGCAGCCAAGTCCCACTAGCGGGGAACACAGATACGCAGTATTTT	CASSQVPLAGNTDTQYF
TRBD2	TRBV4-3	TRBJ2-5	-	TGCGCCAGCAGCCAGGCCTTTGGACTAGGGCTTCGAGAGACCCAGTACTTC	CASSQAFGLGLRETQYF
-	TRBV7-6	TRBJ2-7	-	TGTGCCAGCATCAATTTACCCCCCGAGGGTGGCTACGAGCAGTACTTC	CASINLPPEGGYEQYF
TRBD2	TRBV27	TRBJ2-3	-	TGTGCCAGCAGTTTTGAGCGGGGCACCACAGATACGCAGTATTTT	CASSFERGTTDTQYF
-	TRBV4-3	TRBJ2-7	-	TGCGCCAGCAGCCAAGATAGATACGAGCAGTACTTC	CASSQDRYEQYF
-	TRBV5-1	TRBJ1-1	-	TGCGCCAGCAAACAGACAGCTTTCACTGAAGCTTTCTTT	CASKQTAFTEAFF
-	TRBV4-1	TRBJ2-7	-	TGCGCCAGCAGCCCCAGGGACTCCTACGAGCAGTACTTC	CASSPRDSYEQYF
TRBD2	TRBV19	TRBJ2-1	once	TGTGCCAGTTCCCTACTAGCGACCAATGAGCAGTTCTTC	CASSLLATNEQFF